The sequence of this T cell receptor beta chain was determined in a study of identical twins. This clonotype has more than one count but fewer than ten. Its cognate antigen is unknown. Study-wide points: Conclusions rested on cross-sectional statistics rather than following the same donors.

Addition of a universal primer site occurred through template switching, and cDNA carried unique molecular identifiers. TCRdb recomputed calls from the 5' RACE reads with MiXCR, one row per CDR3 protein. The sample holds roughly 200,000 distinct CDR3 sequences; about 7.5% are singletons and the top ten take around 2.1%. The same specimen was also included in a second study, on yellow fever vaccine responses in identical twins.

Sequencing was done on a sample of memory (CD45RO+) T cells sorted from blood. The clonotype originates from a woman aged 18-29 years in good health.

This CDR3 reads CASSEAGGVFYEQYF. The CDR3 DNA reads TGTGCCAGCAGTGAAGCGGGGGGAGTCTTTTACGAGCAGTACTTC. The V gene is TRBV2, the J gene TRBJ2-7; the D gene is possibly TRBD2 (6 bases). V was trimmed by 0 bases and J by 4 bases, leaving 13 bases between them. The CDR3 is made up of 15 amino acids. Germline assignment: CDR1 SNHLY and CDR2 FYNNEI.